This paragraph reports one T cell receptor (beta chain). Its antigen remains undetermined. Within one base of it there is no much larger clone, and no base qualities were kept. Using the deep immunoSEQ assay, TCR CDR3 regions were amplified from genomic DNA by multiplex PCR. Extracted genomic DNA from each cell subset was distributed evenly across all wells of several immunoSEQ 96-well plates, and each plate was treated as a replicate. For sorted subsets, each replicate PCR was loaded with around 200 ng genomic DNA, equivalent to 30,000 or so T cell genomes. The purified libraries were quantified using a Qubit 3.0 fluorometer, sized with a Bioanalyzer 2100, and then quantified again using the KAPA Library Quantification kit. Each immunoSEQ 96-well plate was sequenced on its own single-read 150-cycle Illumina NextSeq 550 flow cell. As for how the authors treated the data: Because only junctional sequences without quality scores were contained in the immunoSEQ output, filtering matching that applied to full-length reads could not be performed. Sequences were annotated with PyIR, a Python wrapper for IgBLAST v1.9, and V/J genes and CDR3 were assigned using IMGT germline references. Any read was removed if the V/J assignment was weak (E-value above 1e-6), the CDR3 was missing, or the read contained stop codons, out-of-frame junctions, or ambiguous translated residues. V3J clonotypes were defined as sequences sharing an identical inferred V gene, J gene, and CDR3 amino acid sequence. Percentage overlap between repertoires was computed as shared unique clonotypes divided by the size of the smaller repertoire. RTK rarefaction, the Chao1 estimator, and Recon v2.1 estimates of unobserved clonotypes were used to assess repertoire richness. Generation probabilities were computed with OLGA for all TCRbeta clonotypes obtained by the gDNA method from several donors. Here the immuneACCESS table is served through TCRdb, limited to in-frame sequences with V and J called. Missing clones are a known gap in these copies; in checked studies unresolved V genes cover under half, and the rest lacks a known reason. That table is the source of V, J and clone size, and D and trimming were worked out from the DNA. The table for this sample lists more than 900,000 clones; around 78% of them were counted only once. Around 0.6% of the sample belongs to the ten largest clones.

This entry comes from a study of shared clonotypes between healthy human individuals (dated by TCRdb to 2019 to 2021). In the study overall: The cohort included a few men and a couple of women between 18 and 49 years of age. For each donor, CD4 naive and CD4 memory were each given three plates, CD8 naive was given two plates, and CD8 memory was given one plate. To increase sequencing depth and limit assay-specific biases, different laboratories used diverse techniques to prepare libraries and sequence TCR repertoires. To estimate repertoire size and how much clonotype sharing occurs between individuals, the study deeply sequenced the blood TCR repertoires of five or six healthy adults. Per donor, leukapheresis produced somewhere between about 0.94 and 9 billion PBMCs.

On the study overall, not on this receptor specifically: The genetic and exposure-history diversity represented was limited by the small number of donors. Incomplete sequencing was indicated by rarefaction of sorted-subset datasets, despite the large sequencing depth. Larger estimated clonotype richness was generally found for naive subsets than for memory subsets. Pairwise subsampling led to the expectation that sequencing depth would affect the degree of clonotype sharing among donors. Clonotypes shared by all four sorted-subset donors showed higher generation probabilities than non-shared clonotypes. Sampling was restricted to blood, and TCR repertoires in tissue are likely to differ from TCR repertoires in blood. Sharing across a handful of donors was observed for 5% to 6.5% of naive CD4, around 3.5% of naive CD8, around 2.5% of memory CD4, and approximately 0.41% of memory CD8 clonotypes.

Donors were healthy HIV-negative adults with no recently reported acute infections or vaccinations. Only Caucasian adults living in Nashville, Tennessee, USA were represented among the donors. CD4+ T cells were enriched by magnetic negative selection, after which naive cells were positively selected on CD45RA and the negative fraction was taken as the memory subset. Blood was collected by leukapheresis, and PBMCs were isolated by Ficoll-Histopaque density gradient centrifugation and then cryopreserved in liquid nitrogen vapor phase. Purity and quantity of every magnetically sorted T cell population were checked by analytical flow cytometry. Genomic DNA was isolated from every sorted fraction and measured by UV absorbance on a Nanodrop 2000c. The CDR3 spans 14 residues, from the cysteine through the phenylalanine. The sequence is cut down to CDR3 DNA, 42 bases in frame from base 1. Between the V and J ends, shortened by 3 bases and 2 bases respectively, the junction contains 11 bases. Via the germline V gene, CDR1 is SGHAT and CDR2 FQNNGV.

Recombination linked TRBV11-2 to TRBJ2-7; the best D guess is TRBD2, with 6 bases matching. This sequence was found in a man aged 18 to 29 in good health. Some clones in this sample may be carry-over from other donors' samples. The sample comprised memory CD4+ T cells from PBMCs. Read against the paper, the sample's cell subset or site label means: CD45RA-negative fraction. The CDR3 region has the sequence CASSFSGTTYEQYF. The nucleotides read TGTGCCAGCAGCTTTAGCGGAACTACCTACGAGCAGTACTTC. With the rest looked up from the reference TRBV11-2 and TRBJ2-7 genes rather than sequenced, the full variable domain is EAGVAQSPRYKIIEKRQSVAFWCNPISGHATLYWYQQILGQGPKLLIQFQNNGVVDDSQLPKDRFSAERLKGVDSTLKIQPAKLEDSAVYLCASSFSGTTYEQYFGPGTRLTVT.